This T cell receptor beta chain came from a study of T cell repertoires in cytomegalovirus infection. Background on the study: The public TCR beta signatures pointed to both CMV infection and matching HLA type. Findings and caveats of the study: The cumulative frequency of public TCR beta families distinguished individuals who carried CMV together with the relevant HLA. Ex vivo responses were dominated by HLA-C-restricted CMV-specific TCR beta clonotypes.

TCRdb ran MiXCR on the reads and lists one entry per CDR3 protein. There are tens of thousands of distinct CDR3 sequences in the sample; under 4.5% occur only once, and 22% lies in the top ten. In this sample, this clonotype turned up many times. What it recognizes is unknown. The specimen was PBMCs. The TCR sequence derives from a human donor in good health (CMV status not recorded). Some clones in this sample may be carry-over from other donors' samples.

CDR3 sequence (DNA): TGTGCCAGCAGTTACCCGTCTAGCGGGAGGGTCGGGACCAATGAGCAGTTCTTC. This codes for CASSYPSSGRVGTNEQFF. This chain joins TRBV6-2 or TRBV6-3 and TRBJ2-1; 12 bases are shared with TRBD2. The CDR3 has 18 residues. The V gene's germline CDR1 is MNHEY and CDR2 SVGEGT. The trim removed 2 bases at V and 6 bases at J, leaving 11 bases unmatched.